Each of the 32 T cell receptor beta chains below was sequenced from the same sample in a study of cytomegalovirus exposure and HLA in healthy donors. Using immunoSEQ multiplex PCR, the repertoire was profiled, and TCRdb retains in-frame clones only, with some absent. The sample yields tens of thousands of clones, approximately 91% seen once. The sample taken for sequencing was PBMCs. Receptor source: a man aged 30 to 39 in good health and CMV-seronegative.

Here the CDR3 reads CASSAQGAGGANVLTF. In DNA form, the CDR3 reads TGTGCCAGCAGCGCCCAGGGGGCTGGTGGGGCCAACGTCCTGACTTTC. The rearrangement joins TRBV11-2 to TRBJ2-6; 8 positions agree with TRBD1. This CDR3 spans 16 amino acids. V was pared by 5 bases and J by 3 bases, with 6 bases of the junction left unmatched. The germline gives CDR1 SGHAT, CDR2 FQNNGV.

CDR3 sequence: CASSWTGTGRGYTF. In DNA, the CDR3 is TGTGCCAGCAGCTGGACCGGGACTGGTCGTGGCTACACCTTC. The chain links TRBV13 to TRBJ1-2, with a possible D match to TRBD1 (5 bases). Germline CDR1 reads PRHDT; CDR2 reads FYEKMQ (reference sequence). This CDR3 has 14 residues. The V and J ends lost 4 bases and 7 bases respectively, with 16 bases between them.

The chain recombines TRBV11-2 with TRBJ1-2; no clear D. CDR3 length: 14 residues. CDR1 and CDR2 from the germline V gene are SGHAT and FQNNGV. Trimming left V 5 bases short and J 2 bases short, with 12 bases between. CDR3 amino acids: CASSVNPQNYGYTF. The CDR3, as DNA: TGTGCCAGCAGCGTTAATCCGCAGAACTATGGCTACACCTTC.

The rearrangement uses TRBV5-8 and TRBJ2-3, with 10 bases that match TRBD2. Trimming took 5 bases from V and 9 from J; bases not matched to a gene: 9. The length of the CDR3 is 14 residues. Germline CDR1 and CDR2: SGHTS and YDEGEE. The CDR3 reads CASRLTSGPRTQYF. Written as DNA, the CDR3 is TGTGCCAGCAGGCTGACTAGCGGGCCGAGGACGCAGTATTTT.

The chain joins TRBV21-1 to TRBJ1-5; the table calls TRBD1, which could not be checked here. TRBV21-1 is flagged as a pseudogene. This CDR3 is built from 18 residues. The DNA for the CDR3 is TGTGCCAGCAGCAAAGCGCTTTCAGGGGGATGCGGGGTTGTGACCCAGCATTTT. This translates into CASSKALSGGCGVVTQHF.

This clone was seen only once. The gene calls are TRBV15 and TRBJ1-2; D gene unclear. Trimming cost V 5 bases and J 2 bases, with 9 bases left between them. Germline lookup yields CDR1 LNHNV and CDR2 YYDKDF (reference sequence). This CDR3 has 13 residues. This CDR3 reads CATSLQLNYGYTF. In DNA, the CDR3 is TGTGCCACCAGCTTACAGTTAAACTATGGCTACACCTTC. The entire variable domain, with the rest obtained from reference TRBV15 and TRBJ1-2, is as follows: DAMVIQNPRYQVTQFGKPVTLSCSQTLNHNVMYWYQQKSSQAPKLLFHYYDKDFNNEADTPDNFQSRRPNTSFCFLDIRSPGLGDTAMYLCATSLQLNYGYTFGSGTRLTVV.

The rearrangement links TRBV9 to TRBJ1-3; no firm D call. The CDR3 extends over 17 amino acids. The V end lost 0 bases, the J end lost 1 base, and 14 bases lay between the germline ends. CDR1 is SGDLS, CDR2 YYNGEE, per germline. The chain's CDR3 is CASSVGGGEVSGNTIYF. The CDR3 DNA reads as TGTGCCAGCAGCGTAGGTGGCGGCGAGGTATCTGGAAACACCATATATTTT.

The chain joins TRBV28 to TRBJ2-7; D possibly corresponds to TRBD1 (5 bases). The CDR3 is made up of 12 amino acids. Trimming pared 6 bases from V and 7 bases from J, leaving 13 bases between. Germline V CDR1 and CDR2: MDHEN, SYDVKM. The CDR3 DNA is TGTGCCAGCAGCTGGGGCAGGGTTGAGCAGTACTTC. This gives the protein CASSWGRVEQYF.

The genes are TRBV7-9 and TRBJ2-2, with 9 bases aligning to TRBD1. Germline V CDR1 and CDR2: SEHNR, FQNEAQ (reference sequence). The CDR3 loop spans 16 amino acids. After removal of 5 bases from V and 0 bases from J, the junction contained 4 bases not matched to a gene. In DNA form, the CDR3 reads TGTGCCAGCAGCCGGGGACAGGGACCGAACACCGGGGAGCTGTTTTTT. It encodes CASSRGQGPNTGELFF.

V is TRBV27 and J is TRBJ1-2; TRBD1 matches 8 bases. CDR1 is MNHEY and CDR2 is SMNVEV in the germline V gene (reference sequence). The V segment lost 2 bases and the J segment 6 bases; nucleotides outside the gene matches: 8. The CDR3 sequence is 15 residues long. Here the CDR3 DNA reads TGTGCCAGCAGTTTAGCCACGACAGGGGATGATGGCTACACCTTC. It translates to CASSLATTGDDGYTF.

This clone was detected only once. The chain joins TRBV6-1 to TRBJ2-1; 10 bases are shared with TRBD1. V shed 4 bases and J 16 bases; nucleotides not matched to a gene: 16. The CDR3 length is 15 residues. The germline V gene encodes CDR1 MNHNS and CDR2 SASEGT. The chain's CDR3 is CASSGRDRGRLRVFF. The CDR3 bases are TGTGCCAGCAGTGGCCGGGACAGGGGTAGGTTAAGGGTTTTCTTC.

The chain joins TRBV2 to TRBJ2-7; TRBD1 is a possible D gene (6 bases). V was cut by 5 bases and J by 4 bases, with 12 bases left in between. Germline V CDR1 and CDR2: SNHLY, FYNNEI. There are 13 residues in the CDR3. The CDR3 DNA is TGTGCCAGCAGTATCCCCGACAGGTACGAGCAGTACTTC. Translated, it gives CASSIPDRYEQYF.

V is TRBV4-2 and J is TRBJ1-5; D is perhaps TRBD1 (5 bases). The CDR3 loop spans 14 amino acids. Germline CDR1 and CDR2: LGHNA and YNFKEQ. The V gene lost 8 bases and the J gene lost 3 bases, with 14 bases spanning the gap. The CDR3 nucleotides read TGTGCCAGCTCAGAGGACATCAACAATCAGCCCCAGCATTTT. Translating gives CASSEDINNQPQHF.

The CDR3 spells CASSLQGVQFF. DNA for the CDR3: TGTGCCAGCAGTTTACAGGGGGTGCAGTTCTTC. The rearrangement uses TRBV28 and TRBJ2-1; TRBD1 matches 7 bases. This CDR3 region has 11 residues. The germline V gene has CDR1 MDHEN and CDR2 SYDVKM. V trimming: 2 bases; J trimming: 12 bases; junction bases outside the gene matches: 1.

The chain couples TRBV5-1 to TRBJ2-6; a weak D match, TRBD2 (6 bases). The length of the CDR3 is 17 residues. CDR1 is SGHRS and CDR2 is YFSETQ in the germline V gene. V was cut by 3 bases and J by 0 bases, with 13 bases left in between. CDR3 sequence: CASSSSGVSSGANVLTF. Written as DNA, the CDR3 is TGCGCCAGCAGCTCGTCGGGGGTCTCCTCTGGGGCCAACGTCCTGACTTTC. The full variable domain, with the rest looked up from reference TRBV5-1 and TRBJ2-6, is KAGVTQTPRYLIKTRGQQVTLSCSPISGHRSVSWYQQTPGQGLQFLFEYFSETQRNKGNFPGRFSGRQFSNSRSEMNVSTLELGDSALYLCASSSSGVSSGANVLTFGAGSRLTVL.

CDR3 bases: TGTGCCAGCAGTACTCAGGGGACGAAGAACACTGAAGCTTTCTTT. The encoded protein is CASSTQGTKNTEAFF. V gene TRBV28 combines with J gene TRBJ1-1, with D possibly being TRBD1 (6 bases). The V gene lost 5 bases and the J gene lost 1 base, with 14 bases spanning the gap. The CDR3 covers 15 residues. The germline CDR1 and CDR2 sequences are MDHEN and SYDVKM.

This CDR3 reads CASSLHTGGNQPQHF. The CDR3 DNA follows: TGTGCCAGCAGTTTACACACAGGGGGCAATCAGCCCCAGCATTTT. The chain has TRBV28 and TRBJ1-5; 7 bases fit TRBD1. V lost 2 bases and J lost 2; bases outside the gene matches: 3. CDR3 length: 15 amino acids. Germline V lookup: CDR1 MDHEN, CDR2 SYDVKM.

V is TRBV4-1 and J is TRBJ1-5, with D tentatively TRBD1 (5 bases). The CDR3 is 15 residues long. Germline values: CDR1 MGHRA, CDR2 YSYEKL. With 0 bases removed from V and 7 bases from J, the gap between germline ends came to 13 bases. This chain's CDR3 is CASSQESRDLQPQHF. Here the CDR3 DNA reads TGCGCCAGCAGCCAAGAATCGCGGGACTTACAGCCCCAGCATTTT.

The chain carries TRBV7-2 and TRBJ2-1, with 9 bases aligning to TRBD2. In germline, CDR1 is SGHTA, CDR2 FQGNSA. V trimming: 0 bases; J trimming: 10 bases; junction bases outside the gene matches: 7. The CDR3 covers 15 residues. This CDR3 is CASSLAVSSGTEQFF. CDR3 nucleotides: TGTGCCAGCAGCTTAGCGGTTTCTAGCGGGACCGAGCAGTTCTTC.

The chain has TRBV6-1 and TRBJ2-7, with 11 positions matching TRBD1. Germline trimming cut 7 bases from V and 4 bases from J; bases unmatched to any gene: 9. Germline V gives CDR1 MNHNS, CDR2 SASEGT. CDR3 length equals 15 residues. In DNA, the CDR3 is TGTGCCAGCATCAGGCAAGGACAGGGGGCATACGAGCAGTACTTC. Amino acid sequence: CASIRQGQGAYEQYF.

This chain uses TRBV7-2 with TRBJ1-5, with TRBD1 as a possible D gene (6 bases). From germline, CDR1 is SGHTA and CDR2 FQGNSA. The V end was cut by 6 bases, the J end by 6 bases, with 18 bases between. The CDR3 is made up of 15 amino acids. CDR3 sequence reads: CASSSALSRGQPQHF. CDR3 coding DNA: TGTGCCAGCAGTTCGGCACTGAGCAGGGGTCAGCCCCAGCATTTT.

This sequence joins TRBV7-2 and TRBJ2-5; a possible D gene is TRBD2 (5 bases). V shed 9 bases and J shed 5 bases, with 19 bases lying between them. The V gene's germline CDR1 is SGHTA and CDR2 FQGNSA. CDR3 length: 14 residues. The DNA for the CDR3 is TGTGCCAGTAGCCCGGGAAACCTTCGGGAGACCCAGTACTTC. As protein: CASSPGNLRETQYF. Using reference TRBV7-2 and TRBJ2-5 for the parts outside the CDR3, the full variable domain is GAGVSQSPSNKVTEKGKDVELRCDPISGHTALYWYRQSLGQGLEFLIYFQGNSAPDKSGLPSDRFSAERTGGSVSTLTIQRTQQEDSAVYLCASSPGNLRETQYFGPGTRLLVL.

DNA for the CDR3: TGTGCCAGCAGCCACACCGGGGTAGGAGGAAACACCATATATTTT. Protein: CASSHTGVGGNTIYF. This rearrangement joins TRBV7-9 to TRBJ1-3, with D hard to call. The CDR3 contains 15 residues. Germline assignment: CDR1 SEHNR and CDR2 FQNEAQ (reference sequence). V was cut by 5 bases and J by 4 bases, with 15 bases left in between. Based on the CDR3 plus reference TRBV7-9 and TRBJ1-3, the full variable domain is DTGVSQNPRHKITKRGQNVTFRCDPISEHNRLYWYRQTLGQGPEFLTYFQNEAQLEKSRLLSDRFSAERPKGSFSTLEIQRTEQGDSAMYLCASSHTGVGGNTIYFGEGSWLTVV.

The chain carries TRBV9 and TRBJ2-1, with TRBD2 matching 12 bases. Trimming cost V 3 bases and J 9 bases; bases outside gene matches: 7. Germline loops: CDR1 SGDLS, CDR2 YYNGEE. The CDR3 runs 15 residues. CDR3 DNA: TGTGCCAGCAGCGAAAGGACTAGCGGGACCGGTGAGCAGTTCTTC. Amino acids: CASSERTSGTGEQFF.

The chain recombines TRBV11-2 with TRBJ2-7; 9 bases line up with TRBD2. V trimming: 5 bases; J trimming: 7 bases; junction bases outside the gene matches: 18. CDR1 is SGHAT and CDR2 is FQNNGV in the germline V gene. This CDR3 has 17 amino acids. The CDR3 DNA is TGTGCCAGCAGCACCGACCTGGCGGGGGGGCTTCATCGGGAGCAGTACTTC. Its translation is CASSTDLAGGLHREQYF. Looking up the rest from reference TRBV11-2 and TRBJ2-7 gives the full variable domain: EAGVAQSPRYKIIEKRQSVAFWCNPISGHATLYWYQQILGQGPKLLIQFQNNGVVDDSQLPKDRFSAERLKGVDSTLKIQPAKLEDSAVYLCASSTDLAGGLHREQYFGPGTRLTVT.

The chain couples TRBV5-1 to TRBJ2-2; 12 positions match TRBD2. The germline V gene encodes CDR1 SGHRS and CDR2 YFSETQ. The J segment lost 0 bases and the V segment lost 3 bases, leaving 0 bases of the junction unmatched. The CDR3 totals 16 residues. The CDR3 loop is CASSWTSGANTGELFF. DNA of the CDR3: TGCGCCAGCAGCTGGACTAGCGGGGCGAACACCGGGGAGCTGTTTTTT.

This chain uses TRBV27 with TRBJ1-1; TRBD1 might be the D (5 bases). The CDR3 loop spans 15 amino acids. From germline, CDR1 is MNHEY and CDR2 SMNVEV (reference sequence). The ends were cut back, 0 bases at V and 4 bases at J, with 12 bases in the middle. The CDR3 bases are TGTGCCAGCAGTTTATCGGAGGGAAGGGGCACTGAAGCTTTCTTT. Protein sequence: CASSLSEGRGTEAFF.

This rearrangement joins TRBV5-1 to TRBJ1-4; 8 bases fit TRBD1. The CDR3 has 14 amino acids. The germline gives CDR1 SGHRS, CDR2 YFSETQ. V shed 9 bases, J shed 3 bases, and the junction held 7 bases outside the gene matches. The CDR3 here is CATRGDRSNEKLFF. The CDR3 coding sequence is TGCGCCACCAGAGGGGACAGGTCTAATGAAAAACTGTTTTTT.

The rearrangement uses TRBV9 and TRBJ2-5; TRBD2 is a possible D gene (7 bases). Germline V lookup: CDR1 SGDLS, CDR2 YYNGEE. The CDR3 length is 16 residues. V lost 3 bases, J lost 2 bases, and 17 bases lay in between. CDR3 residues: CASSEGGSDEQETQYF. CDR3 nucleotides: TGTGCCAGCAGCGAGGGGGGGTCGGACGAACAAGAGACCCAGTACTTC.

This chain connects TRBV9 to TRBJ2-1, with TRBD2 matching over 9 bases. Germline trimming cut 0 bases from V and 2 bases from J; bases unmatched to any gene: 18. The CDR3 sequence is 21 residues long. The germline CDR1 and CDR2 sequences are SGDLS and YYNGEE. The CDR3 DNA sequence: TGTGCCAGCAGCGTAGATCCGTTTCCTAGCGGGGACGTCGGGACCTACAATGAGCAGTTCTTC. This gives the protein CASSVDPFPSGDVGTYNEQFF.

The genes are TRBV14 and TRBJ1-1, with 8 bases matching TRBD1. This CDR3 region has 19 residues. Germline assignment: CDR1 SGHDN and CDR2 FVKESK. V trimming: 1 base; J trimming: 4 bases; junction bases outside the gene matches: 17. This chain's CDR3 is CASSQGAMGAGGASTEAFF. Here the CDR3 DNA reads TGTGCCAGCAGCCAAGGGGCCATGGGGGCAGGGGGCGCTTCCACTGAAGCTTTCTTT.

The chain has TRBV30 and TRBJ1-1; D gene uncertain. The CDR3 has 10 amino acids. Germline CDR1 is GTSNPN and CDR2 is SVGIG (reference sequence). Trimming removed 3 bases at V and 11 bases at J, with 10 bases between. The CDR3 here is CAWSPSLAFF. CDR3 nucleotide sequence: TGTGCCTGGAGCCCGTCTTTGGCTTTCTTT.